The 23 T cell receptor beta chains below were found in one sample sequenced in a study of T cells in Graves' hyperthyroidism and ophthalmopathy. The investigators amplified TCR beta CDR3 regions from RNA transcripts. Initially, a first-round RT-PCR of the TCR CDR3 employed the HTBI primer set. TCRdb reprocessed the multiplex PCR reads with MiXCR, giving one entry per CDR3 protein. The sample contains 280,000 or so distinct CDR3 sequences, 25% to 30% of which appear only once. Specimen: blood. These receptors originate from a man in his forties or fifties with Graves' hyperthyroidism that later progressed to Graves' ophthalmopathy.

This clonotype has just a few counts. CDR3 region: CASSSPQGVGYEQYF. The CDR3 nucleotides are TGTGCCAGCAGCTCACCTCAGGGAGTCGGCTACGAGCAGTACTTC. The chain employs TRBV11-2 and TRBJ2-7; D could derive from TRBD1 or TRBD2 (5 bases each). The ends were cut back, 4 bases at V and 3 bases at J, with 16 bases in the middle. The CDR3 contains 15 residues. Germline V gene data show CDR1 as SGHAT and CDR2 as FQNNGV. Full variable domain (outside the CDR3, taken from reference TRBV11-2 and TRBJ2-7): EAGVAQSPRYKIIEKRQSVAFWCNPISGHATLYWYQQILGQGPKLLIQFQNNGVVDDSQLPKDRFSAERLKGVDSTLKIQPAKLEDSAVYLCASSSPQGVGYEQYFGPGTRLTVT.

This clonotype was found once. This chain links TRBV4-3 with TRBJ1-1, with D possibly matching TRBD1 (5 bases). Trimming took off 4 bases at V and 3 bases at J, with 9 bases between the two ends. Germline CDR1 is LGHNA and CDR2 is YSLEER. The CDR3 is made up of 13 amino acids. The CDR3 sequence: CASSRKGDTEAFF. CDR3 DNA: TGCGCCAGCAGCCGAAAAGGGGACACTGAAGCTTTCTTT.

This clonotype was seen ten or more times. The V and J genes are TRBV11-2 and TRBJ1-2; D not resolved. The CDR3 covers 15 residues. Trimming left V 5 bases short and J 7 bases short, with 20 bases between. CDR1 is SGHAT and CDR2 is FQNNGV in the germline V gene. CDR3 sequence (DNA): TGTGCCAGCAGCCTACGTCAAGGCGGGCGGGTTGGCTACACCTTC. Residues: CASSLRQGGRVGYTF.

This clonotype was observed at least ten times. This chain uses TRBV12-3 or TRBV12-4 with TRBJ2-4; a weak D match, TRBD1 (5 bases). The CDR3 contains 16 residues. The ends were cut back, 5 bases at V and 2 bases at J, with 16 bases in the middle. DNA of the CDR3: TGTGCCAGCAGTCCTGACAGAGTTAAGACCAAAAACATTCAGTACTTC. Protein: CASSPDRVKTKNIQYF.

The table lists this clonotype with many counts. The chain is built from TRBV6-5 and TRBJ2-7, with 9 nucleotides matching TRBD1. This CDR3 region has 15 residues. CDR1 is MNHEY, CDR2 SVGAGI, per germline. V was clipped by 6 bases and J by 1 base; unmatched bases: 7. CDR3 loop: CASSYRDRASYEQYF. Written as DNA, the CDR3 is TGTGCCAGCAGCTACCGGGACAGGGCTTCCTACGAGCAGTACTTC.

The V call is TRBV6-2 or TRBV6-3, the J call TRBJ2-7; D is tentatively TRBD1 or TRBD2 (5 bases each). Germline values: CDR1 MNHEY, CDR2 SVGEGT. The CDR3 sequence is 15 residues long. The V end was cut by 2 bases, the J end by 7 bases, with 18 bases between. CDR3: CASSYVGDPLHEQYF. In DNA, the CDR3 is TGTGCCAGCAGTTACGTCGGGGACCCCCTGCATGAGCAGTACTTC.

In its sample, this clonotype was seen many times. The V call is TRBV4-1, the J call TRBJ2-7; 9 bases are a match to TRBD2. Germline trimming cut 0 bases from V and 6 bases from J; bases unmatched to any gene: 6. There are 15 residues in the CDR3. Germline lookup yields CDR1 MGHRA and CDR2 YSYEKL. The CDR3 DNA reads TGCGCCAGCAGCCAAGATGGGCTAGCGGGAACCGAGCAGTACTTC. Amino acids: CASSQDGLAGTEQYF.

This clonotype has a count of ten or more. V and J are TRBV25-1 and TRBJ2-7, with a possible D match to TRBD1 (5 bases). Per the germline V gene, CDR1 is MGHDK and CDR2 is SYGVNS. The CDR3 totals 11 residues. V was pared by 6 bases and J by 6 bases, with 9 bases between. CDR3: CASRGLSEQYF. Here the CDR3 DNA reads TGTGCCAGCAGGGGGCTAAGCGAGCAGTACTTC.

Ten or more counts support this clonotype. This chain joins TRBV5-6 and TRBJ1-3; D is uncertain. The CDR3 has 16 residues. With 1 base removed from V and 0 bases from J, the gap between germline ends came to 11 bases. Looked up from germline, CDR1 is SGHDT and CDR2 is YYEEEE. The CDR3 protein is CASSLTPALSGNTIYF. The CDR3 DNA is TGTGCCAGCAGCTTGACCCCTGCCCTCTCTGGAAACACCATATATTTT.

This chain uses TRBV9 with TRBJ1-1; D is possibly TRBD1 (5 bases). Looked up from germline, CDR1 is SGDLS and CDR2 is YYNGEE. With 0 bases removed from V and 9 bases from J, the gap between germline ends came to 15 bases. This CDR3 is built from 14 residues. In nucleotides, the CDR3 is TGTGCCAGCAGCGTAGGATTGGGGGGTAGACAAGCTTTCTTT. Translated: CASSVGLGGRQAFF.

This clonotype was observed many times. The CDR3 bases are TGTGCCAGCAGAAATGGGGCGTTTCGGGTCTCCGAGCAGTACTTC. This codes for CASRNGAFRVSEQYF. The gene calls are TRBV28 and TRBJ2-7, with D maybe TRBD1 (5 bases). The CDR3 length is 15 residues. Germline V gives CDR1 MDHEN, CDR2 SYDVKM. Trimming removed 6 bases at V and 6 bases at J, with 21 bases between. Full variable domain (rest looked up from reference TRBV28 and TRBJ2-7): DVKVTQSSRYLVKRTGEKVFLECVQDMDHENMFWYRQDPGLGLRLIYFSYDVKMKEKGDIPEGYSVSREKKERFSLILESASTNQTSMYLCASRNGAFRVSEQYFGPGTRLTVT.

This clonotype occurred many times. The chain combines TRBV11-3 with TRBJ1-1, with D possibly matching TRBD1 (6 bases). V was trimmed by 5 bases and J by 1 base, leaving 14 bases between them. Germline V CDR1 and CDR2: SGHNT, YENEEA. This CDR3 has 15 amino acids. The chain's CDR3 is CASSPNGQSNTEAFF. The DNA of the CDR3 is TGTGCCAGCAGCCCTAATGGACAGTCGAACACTGAAGCTTTCTTT.

This clonotype was counted at least ten times. This chain connects TRBV5-1 to TRBJ1-2; D gene unclear. The CDR3 has 13 amino acids. The V gene lost 4 bases and the J gene lost 8 bases, with 15 bases spanning the gap. The V gene's germline CDR1 is SGHRS and CDR2 YFSETQ. CDR3 protein: CASSPPLGEGYTF. CDR3 nucleotides: TGCGCCAGCAGCCCCCCACTTGGAGAGGGCTACACCTTC.

This clonotype was seen repeatedly, ten times or more. This chain's CDR3 is CASSLRGQNGYTF. The CDR3, as DNA: TGTGCCAGCAGTTTACGGGGGCAGAATGGCTACACCTTC. The V call is TRBV12-3 or TRBV12-4, the J call TRBJ1-2; D might be TRBD1 (6 bases). The V and J ends lost 2 bases and 6 bases respectively, with 10 bases between them. This CDR3 comprises 13 residues.

The table lists this clonotype with many counts. The chain links TRBV27 to TRBJ2-7; 12 bases fit TRBD2. The V segment lost 4 bases and the J segment 3 bases; nucleotides outside the gene matches: 7. The CDR3 runs to 16 residues. The germline CDR1 and CDR2 sequences are MNHEY and SMNVEV (reference sequence). The CDR3 spells CASSSRGLAGYYEQYF. The CDR3 DNA sequence: TGTGCCAGCAGTTCACGAGGACTAGCGGGATACTACGAGCAGTACTTC.

This clonotype has ten or more counts. This rearrangement joins TRBV24-1 to TRBJ2-7; D not certain. Germline loops: CDR1 KGHDR, CDR2 SFDVKD. The CDR3 extends over 13 amino acids. V lost 1 base and J 6 bases, leaving 9 bases between the germline ends. The CDR3 spells CATSDFGTTEQYF. The CDR3 DNA reads as TGTGCCACCAGTGATTTCGGAACAACCGAGCAGTACTTC.

This clonotype was counted ten times or more. The chain combines TRBV24-1 with TRBJ2-6, with a weak D call TRBD1 (6 bases). The CDR3 is 18 amino acids. Trimming removed 4 bases from V and 0 bases from J, with 15 bases in between. The germline gives CDR1 KGHDR, CDR2 SFDVKD. The CDR3 sequence: CATSDVLPGDSGANVLTF. The CDR3 DNA is TGTGCCACCAGTGACGTACTACCAGGGGACTCTGGGGCCAACGTCCTGACTTTC.

DNA for the CDR3: TGTGCCAGCAGTGTCGGACTAGCGGGAGTAGGGGAGCTGTTTTTT. Its protein is CASSVGLAGVGELFF. The gene calls are TRBV12-3 or TRBV12-4 and TRBJ2-2; 13 bases align to TRBD2. V gave up 5 bases and J gave up 8 bases; unmatched junction bases: 5. The CDR3 loop spans 15 amino acids.

The genes are TRBV30 and TRBJ1-1; TRBD1 agrees at 7 bases. The CDR3 runs 16 residues. Trimming removed 2 bases from V and 0 bases from J; junction bases left unmatched: 9. Germline lookup yields CDR1 GTSNPN and CDR2 SVGIG (reference sequence). The CDR3 DNA follows: TGTGCCTGGAGTCCAAAAACAGGGGTAATGAACACTGAAGCTTTCTTT. It yields the protein CAWSPKTGVMNTEAFF. The whole variable domain, remainder taken from reference TRBV30 and TRBJ1-1, is SQTIHQWPATLVQPVGSPLSLECTVEGTSNPNLYWYRQAAGRGLQLLFYSVGIGQISSEVPQNLSASRPQDRQFILSSKKLLLSDSGFYLCAWSPKTGVMNTEAFFGQGTRLTVV.

This clonotype was seen many times. The chain joins TRBV7-9 to TRBJ1-1; possibly TRBD1 for D (6 bases). The CDR3 totals 15 residues. Germline V CDR1 and CDR2: SEHNR, FQNEAQ (reference sequence). V lost 5 bases, J lost 1 base, and 14 bases lay in between. Here the CDR3 DNA reads TGTGCCAGCAGCCCAGGAACGACAGGGAACACTGAAGCTTTCTTT. Translation: CASSPGTTGNTEAFF.

This clonotype was seen ten or more times. The genes are TRBV9 and TRBJ1-3, with D hard to call. Germline CDR1 is SGDLS and CDR2 is YYNGEE. V was cut by 3 bases and J by 0 bases, with 10 bases left in between. The CDR3 extends over 15 amino acids. CDR3 DNA: TGTGCCAGCAGCGCGGACTTATACTCTGGAAACACCATATATTTT. Residues: CASSADLYSGNTIYF.

This chain connects TRBV27 to TRBJ2-7; weak D call: TRBD2 (6 bases). The germline V and J ends were trimmed by 4 bases and 3 bases, with 10 bases remaining between them. The CDR3 is 13 amino acids. Germline V lookup: CDR1 MNHEY, CDR2 SMNVEV (reference sequence). In nucleotides, the CDR3 is TGTGCCAGCAGTTGGGAGGCCAACTACGAGCAGTACTTC. Translating gives CASSWEANYEQYF.

V usage is TRBV12-3 or TRBV12-4 and J usage is TRBJ2-2, with D perhaps assigned TRBD1 or TRBD2 (5 bases each). Trimming removed 6 bases at V and 6 bases at J, with 17 bases between. The CDR3 has 15 residues. CDR3: CASSPPPGPAGELFF. The CDR3 bases are TGTGCCAGCAGCCCTCCGCCGGGACCCGCCGGGGAGCTGTTTTTT.